This T cell receptor beta chain was captured in a study of blood T cell repertoires in COVID-19. This table comes from immunoSEQ multiplex PCR, and its TCRdb copy is limited to in-frame clones, with some not included. The table has about 440,000 clones, roughly 87% seen once. V was cut by 5 bases and J by 14 bases, with 16 bases left in between. The CDR3 contains 12 residues. Germline V gives CDR1 SGHTA, CDR2 FQGNSA. The sequence was obtained from a woman younger than 30 with acute COVID-19. Sequenced: PBMCs or T cells enriched from blood (not recorded which). The genes are TRBV7-2 and TRBJ1-3; no definite D call. CDR3 coding DNA: TGTGCCAGCAGCCGGCTGGGGTTGGAGGTATATTTT. It codes for CASSRLGLEVYF.